A single sample is the source of the 26 T cell receptor beta chains below, sequenced in a study of OX40 agonist ivuxolimab in advanced cancers. The protocol was immunoSEQ multiplex PCR, while the TCRdb copy is restricted to in-frame clones and leaves out a portion. The sample consists of about 79,000 clones, approximately 88% of them appearing once. Source: CD4+ or CD8+ T cells sorted from blood, taken in a trial of the OX40 agonist ivuxolimab. Receptors originate from an adult with an advanced solid tumor such as melanoma, head and neck, liver or kidney cancer.

This clone has more than one count but fewer than ten. The chain is built from TRBV7-9 and TRBJ2-2; 8 bases line up with TRBD1. This CDR3 is built from 19 residues. J lost 0 bases, V lost 5 bases, and 14 bases had no gene match. In germline, CDR1 is SEHNR, CDR2 FQNEAQ (reference sequence). CDR3 sequence (DNA): TGTGCCAGCAGCCCATTGACAAACCCGGACAGGGCGAACACCGGGGAGCTGTTTTTT. This translates into CASSPLTNPDRANTGELFF.

This clone was detected only once. The J gene is TRBJ1-2, the V gene TRBV27; maybe TRBD1 (5 bases). Germline V CDR1 and CDR2: MNHEY, SMNVEV (reference sequence). The CDR3 is made up of 12 amino acids. Trimming cost V 5 bases and J 8 bases, with 12 bases left between them. The CDR3 DNA reads as TGTGCCAGCAGTACCGGACGGGGGGGCTACACCTTC. Encoded protein: CASSTGRGGYTF.

This sequence joins TRBV13 and TRBJ2-1; D gene uncertain. The CDR3 sequence is 13 residues long. The V end lost 3 bases, the J end lost 5 bases, and 8 bases lay between the germline ends. The germline CDR1 and CDR2 sequences are PRHDT and FYEKMQ (reference sequence). CDR3 in DNA: TGTGCCAGCAGCTTCGGGTTGGACAATGAGCAGTTCTTC. It specifies CASSFGLDNEQFF.

This clone was found a few times. CDR3 residues: CASRRDMTNGYTF. As DNA, the CDR3 is TGTGCCAGCAGGAGGGACATGACGAATGGCTACACCTTC. This chain links TRBV2 with TRBJ1-2; weak D call: TRBD1 (6 bases). Germline V gene sequence: CDR1 SNHLY, CDR2 FYNNEI. V was pared by 6 bases and J by 6 bases, with 14 bases between. CDR3 length equals 13 residues.

This chain links TRBV19 with TRBJ2-5; D not resolved. This CDR3 has 13 amino acids. V was pared by 4 bases and J by 1 base, with 7 bases between. Germline lookup yields CDR1 LNHDA and CDR2 SQIVND (reference sequence). The DNA for the CDR3 is TGTGCCAGTAGTAGCCAGCTCCAAGAGACCCAGTACTTC. Translation gives CASSSQLQETQYF. The entire variable domain, with the rest obtained from reference TRBV19 and TRBJ2-5, is as follows: DGGITQSPKYLFRKEGQNVTLSCEQNLNHDAMYWYRQDPGQGLRLIYYSQIVNDFQKGDIAEGYSVSREKKESFPLTVTSAQKNPTAFYLCASSSQLQETQYFGPGTRLLVL.

This chain connects TRBV4-2 to TRBJ2-1; no clear D. The CDR3 is 15 amino acids. Trimming pared 0 bases from V and 0 bases from J, leaving 6 bases between. Germline CDR1 is LGHNA and CDR2 is YNFKEQ. CDR3 coding DNA: TGTGCCAGCAGCCAAGACGACAACTCCTACAATGAGCAGTTCTTC. Its protein is CASSQDDNSYNEQFF.

V and J are TRBV15 and TRBJ2-3, with 7 nucleotides matching TRBD2. With 0 bases clipped from V and 2 bases from J, the junction kept 2 bases outside the gene matches. The CDR3 has 15 amino acids. Germline CDR1 LNHNV, CDR2 YYDKDF (reference sequence). The DNA of the CDR3 is TGTGCCACCAGCAGAGAGCAGCGGGACACAGATACGCAGTATTTT. This gives the protein CATSREQRDTDTQYF.

V gene TRBV21-1 combines with J gene TRBJ2-1; the D segment call TRBD2 is taken from the table without a DNA check. TRBV21-1 is a known pseudogene. This CDR3 spans 19 amino acids. The CDR3 DNA reads TGTGCCAGCAGCAAAAGAGGGAATAGCGGGAGATGCGTTCGTAATGAGCAGTTCTTC. This codes for CASSKRGNSGRCVRNEQFF.

The chain recombines TRBV15 with TRBJ2-1; D call uncertain. The CDR3 runs 11 residues. V was shortened by 8 bases and J by 4 bases, with 6 bases between the two germline ends. CDR1 and CDR2 from the germline V gene are LNHNV and YYDKDF (reference sequence). The CDR3 region has the DNA TGTGCCACCCGGAGTTACAATGAGCAGTTCTTC. This translates into CATRSYNEQFF.

The chain carries TRBV9 and TRBJ2-3; 7 bases line up with TRBD2. This CDR3 is built from 15 residues. Trimming at V came to 4 bases and at J to 3 bases, leaving 8 bases not matched to a gene. The germline V gene has CDR1 SGDLS and CDR2 YYNGEE. The CDR3: CASSTGGGSTDTQYF. Written as DNA, the CDR3 is TGTGCCAGCAGCACGGGAGGTGGGTCGACAGATACGCAGTATTTT.

The DNA of the CDR3 is TGTGCCAGCAGCTTCGGGCAGGGGGCATGGGAGCAGTTCTTC. Protein product: CASSFGQGAWEQFF. The rearrangement links TRBV7-9 to TRBJ2-1; 8 nucleotides agree with TRBD1. The V and J ends lost 3 bases and 10 bases, in that order; junction bases with no gene match: 8. The CDR3 is 14 residues long. The germline CDR1 and CDR2 sequences are SEHNR and FQNEAQ (reference sequence).

This clone has just a few counts. One junction end disagrees with the germline gene, perhaps due to a read error. The CDR3 DNA reads as TGTGCCATCGGTGAGCGGGCTTACAATGAGCAGTTCTTC. Its translation: CAIGERAYNEQFF. V usage is TRBV10-3 and J usage is TRBJ2-1, with a weak D call TRBD2 (6 bases). The CDR3 covers 13 residues. Germline CDR1 is ENHRY and CDR2 is SYGVKD.

V is TRBV27 and J is TRBJ2-6; tentatively, D is TRBD1 or TRBD2 (6 bases each). V lost 8 bases and J 2 bases, leaving 13 bases between the germline ends. This CDR3 is built from 15 residues. Germline-derived CDR1 and CDR2 are MNHEY and SMNVEV (reference sequence). The DNA for the CDR3 is TGTGCCAGCCGCCCGGAGGGGGCTGGGGCCAACGTCCTGACTTTC. It is translated as CASRPEGAGANVLTF.

This clone appeared once. The chain recombines TRBV27 with TRBJ2-2; 9 positions match TRBD1. Germline CDR1 is MNHEY and CDR2 is SMNVEV (reference sequence). The CDR3 consists of 15 residues. With V trimmed by 4 bases and J by 3 bases, 3 bases remained unmatched. The CDR3 DNA reads TGTGCCAGCAGTTGGGGGACAGGGTACACCGGGGAGCTGTTTTTT. Amino acids: CASSWGTGYTGELFF.

The chain uses TRBV28 and TRBJ1-2, with TRBD1 matching over 8 bases. Unmatched junction bases numbered 8, after V lost 6 bases and J lost 2 bases. The germline gives CDR1 MDHEN, CDR2 SYDVKM. The CDR3 sequence is 15 residues long. DNA of the CDR3: TGTGCCAGCAGCCCTCCGACAGGGGACAACTATGGCTACACCTTC. Encoded protein: CASSPPTGDNYGYTF.

This chain uses TRBV4-1 with TRBJ1-4; TRBD1 agrees at 7 bases. Trimming took 2 bases from V and 7 from J; bases not matched to a gene: 10. CDR1 and CDR2 from the germline V gene are MGHRA and YSYEKL. This CDR3 comprises 16 residues. The CDR3 region has the DNA TGCGCCAGCAGCCAACCCACCAGGGGGGAGGCTGAAAAACTGTTTTTT. Its translation is CASSQPTRGEAEKLFF.

The V call is TRBV18, the J call TRBJ2-7; a weak D match, TRBD1 (7 bases). With 6 bases removed from V and 9 bases from J, the gap between germline ends came to 24 bases. CDR1 and CDR2 from the germline V gene are KGHSH and LQKENI. The CDR3 is made up of 15 amino acids. CDR3 region: CASSGRETGTFVQYF. The DNA of the CDR3 is TGTGCCAGCTCCGGACGGGAGACAGGGACCTTTGTGCAGTACTTC.

In DNA form, the CDR3 reads TGTGCCAGCAGCGTAGGGGCGGGAGTAAGGAACGAGCAGTACTTC. This gives the protein CASSVGAGVRNEQYF. The V call is TRBV9, the J call TRBJ2-7; TRBD2 matches 7 bases. With 0 bases clipped from V and 5 bases from J, the junction kept 8 bases outside the gene matches. The CDR3 runs 15 residues. CDR1 SGDLS and CDR2 YYNGEE come from the germline V gene.

The chain carries TRBV9 and TRBJ1-2; 9 nucleotides agree with TRBD1. The CDR3 spans 14 residues. The V segment lost 1 base and the J segment 7 bases; nucleotides outside the gene matches: 5. Germline CDR1 and CDR2: SGDLS and YYNGEE. CDR3 sequence (DNA): TGTGCCAGCAGCGTACCGGGACAGGGCGCTGGCTACACCTTC. Its translation is CASSVPGQGAGYTF.

J is TRBJ2-5 and V is TRBV2, with D uncertain. Trimming removed 7 bases from V and 5 bases from J, with 14 bases in between. CDR1 is SNHLY, CDR2 FYNNEI, per germline. The CDR3 is made up of 13 amino acids. The DNA for the CDR3 is TGTGCCAGCAAGACCTTGATCGGGGAGACCCAGTACTTC. This codes for CASKTLIGETQYF.

V usage is TRBV2 and J usage is TRBJ1-1, with D possibly being TRBD1 (5 bases). The V gene's germline CDR1 is SNHLY and CDR2 FYNNEI. The CDR3 runs to 14 residues. V was shortened by 6 bases and J by 4 bases, with 15 bases between the two germline ends. Here the CDR3 DNA reads TGTGCCAGCAGGACGGGGCAATGGGGCACTGAAGCTTTCTTT. It yields the protein CASRTGQWGTEAFF.

The chain is built from TRBV5-5 and TRBJ2-5, with D perhaps TRBD2 (6 bases). V was cut by 5 bases and J by 0 bases, with 14 bases left in between. Germline V gene data show CDR1 as SGHKS and CDR2 as YYEKEE (reference sequence). The CDR3 covers 15 residues. This CDR3 is CASRTSGRHQETQYF. CDR3 coding DNA: TGTGCCAGCAGAACTTCGGGGAGGCACCAAGAGACCCAGTACTTC. The complete variable domain, with remaining parts taken from reference TRBV5-5 and TRBJ2-5, reads DAGVTQSPTHLIKTRGQQVTLRCSPISGHKSVSWYQQVLGQGPQFIFQYYEKEERGRGNFPDRFSARQFPNYSSELNVNALLLGDSALYLCASRTSGRHQETQYFGPGTRLLVL.

A remark on this clone: The same CDR3 is also encoded by other DNA sequences in this sample. The rearrangement joins TRBV11-2 to TRBJ1-1, with D maybe TRBD1 (5 bases). There are 13 residues in the CDR3. Germline V gene sequence: CDR1 SGHAT, CDR2 FQNNGV. Trimming removed 1 base at V and 10 bases at J, with 13 bases between. The CDR3 DNA sequence: TGTGCCAGCAGCTTAGTGAATCAGGGAGGAGCTTTCTTT. This codes for CASSLVNQGGAFF. Variable domain in full (rest from reference TRBV11-2 and TRBJ1-1): EAGVAQSPRYKIIEKRQSVAFWCNPISGHATLYWYQQILGQGPKLLIQFQNNGVVDDSQLPKDRFSAERLKGVDSTLKIQPAKLEDSAVYLCASSLVNQGGAFFGQGTRLTVV.

This clone was counted a single time. Written as DNA, the CDR3 is TGTGCCTGGAGACAAAGACAGGGGGCCTACGAGCAGTACTTC. It yields the protein CAWRQRQGAYEQYF. V usage is TRBV30 and J usage is TRBJ2-7, with 9 bases fitting TRBD1. The V segment lost 3 bases and the J segment 2 bases; nucleotides outside the gene matches: 5. The CDR3 has 14 amino acids. Germline lookup yields CDR1 GTSNPN and CDR2 SVGIG (reference sequence).

The CDR3 DNA reads as TGTGCCAGTAGTATAGACACAGGTCGGCGAAAGAGGGAAAAACTGTTTTTT. It yields the protein CASSIDTGRRKREKLFF. The chain combines TRBV19 with TRBJ1-4, with D maybe TRBD1 (5 bases). Germline loops: CDR1 LNHDA, CDR2 SQIVND (reference sequence). This CDR3 is 17 amino acids long. V lost 0 bases, J lost 8 bases, and 19 bases lay in between.

Details on this clone: This same CDR3 is encoded by further DNA sequences in the sample. V is TRBV18 and J is TRBJ1-2; TRBD1 matches at 9 bases. V shed 3 bases and J 4 bases; nucleotides not matched to a gene: 3. The CDR3 length is 14 residues. Germline CDR1 reads KGHSH; CDR2 reads LQKENI. CDR3 amino acids: CASSPETGGYGYTF. The CDR3 bases are TGTGCCAGCTCACCCGAGACAGGGGGCTATGGCTACACCTTC.